These 26 T cell receptor beta chains were sequenced from one sample in a study of T cells in Graves' hyperthyroidism and ophthalmopathy. TCR beta CDR3 region amplification was performed from RNA transcripts. A first-round RT-PCR of the TCR CDR3 used the HTBI primer set. MiXCR, applied by TCRdb to the multiplex PCR reads, yields one record per CDR3 protein. Of hundreds of thousands of distinct CDR3 sequences listed, under 15% are singletons. Source material: blood. Source of these receptors: a woman aged 30 to 39 with Graves' hyperthyroidism.

The rearrangement uses TRBV18 and TRBJ2-7; TRBD1 matches at 9 bases. Germline CDR1 reads KGHSH; CDR2 reads LQKENI. Unmatched junction bases numbered 13, after V lost 1 base and J lost 3 bases. The CDR3 is 18 amino acids. The CDR3 coding sequence is TGTGCCAGCTCACCACTTTCGGTGAGCCCGACAGGGGGCTACGAGCAGTACTTC. It is translated as CASSPLSVSPTGGYEQYF.

This clonotype showed up just a few times. This rearrangement joins TRBV28 to TRBJ2-1; D not resolved. Germline CDR1 and CDR2: MDHEN and SYDVKM. The CDR3 extends over 15 amino acids. Trimming removed 5 bases from V and 2 bases from J, with 13 bases in between. CDR3 sequence reads: CASSPGPSPYNEQFF. CDR3 sequence (DNA): TGTGCCAGCAGTCCCGGACCTAGTCCCTACAATGAGCAGTTCTTC.

The chain carries TRBV15 and TRBJ1-4, with D possibly matching TRBD1 (5 bases). Per the germline V gene, CDR1 is LNHNV and CDR2 is YYDKDF (reference sequence). The V end lost 4 bases, the J end lost 5 bases, and 14 bases lay between the germline ends. The CDR3 is 15 amino acids. CDR3 coding DNA: TGTGCCACCAGCAAAAACCGGGACGAAAATGAAAAACTGTTTTTT. It codes for CATSKNRDENEKLFF.

There are a few counts of this clonotype. This chain uses TRBV3-1 with TRBJ2-2, with no clear D. The germline V gene has CDR1 LGHDT and CDR2 YNNKEL (reference sequence). Trimming took 5 bases from V and 7 from J, leaving 17 bases between them. The CDR3 spans 15 residues. This chain's CDR3 is CASSEYGQPFGELFF. CDR3 DNA sequence: TGTGCCAGCAGCGAGTACGGCCAGCCTTTCGGGGAGCTGTTTTTT.

The chain links TRBV6-1 to TRBJ2-1; 10 bases are shared with TRBD1. The V gene's germline CDR1 is MNHNS and CDR2 SASEGT. Trimming took 6 bases from V and 6 from J; bases not matched to a gene: 5. The CDR3 loop spans 14 amino acids. CDR3 coding DNA: TGTGCCAGCAGCCGGGACAGGGGTCGCAATGAGCAGTTCTTC. It specifies CASSRDRGRNEQFF.

In this sample, this clonotype turned up many times. The CDR3 spells CASSFPGRDYNEQFF. CDR3 DNA sequence: TGTGCCAGCAGTTTCCCCGGACGGGACTACAATGAGCAGTTCTTC. The rearrangement joins TRBV27 to TRBJ2-1; TRBD2 might be the D (5 bases). The germline gives CDR1 MNHEY, CDR2 SMNVEV (reference sequence). The V and J ends lost 3 bases and 3 bases respectively, with 12 bases between them. The CDR3 is made up of 15 amino acids.

The V call is TRBV27, the J call TRBJ2-7; possibly TRBD2 for D (5 bases). With 7 bases removed from V and 5 bases from J, the gap between germline ends came to 24 bases. Germline V gene data show CDR1 as MNHEY and CDR2 as SMNVEV (reference sequence). The CDR3 spans 16 residues. Here the CDR3 reads CASNPPPALGHHEQYF. CDR3 DNA sequence: TGTGCCAGCAACCCCCCCCCCGCACTAGGGCACCACGAGCAGTACTTC.

This rearrangement joins TRBV28 to TRBJ2-5, with 8 nucleotides matching TRBD1. The J segment lost 3 bases and the V segment lost 8 bases, leaving 8 bases of the junction unmatched. The CDR3 sequence is 14 residues long. Germline assignment: CDR1 MDHEN and CDR2 SYDVKM. CDR3 region: CASSSQTGEETQYF. The CDR3 region has the DNA TGTGCCAGCTCATCACAGACAGGGGAAGAGACCCAGTACTTC.

This clonotype has more than one count but fewer than ten. A read error may be the cause here, since a much bigger clone is one base away. The chain recombines TRBV27 with TRBJ2-3, with 7 bases matching TRBD2. This CDR3 is built from 13 residues. V shed 1 base, J shed 5 bases, and the junction held 0 bases outside the gene matches. Germline V CDR1 and CDR2: MNHEY, SMNVEV (reference sequence). CDR3 coding DNA: TGTGCCAGCAGTTTATGGGGGGGAGATACGCAGTATTTT. Translating gives CASSLWGGDTQYF.

V gene TRBV7-6 combines with J gene TRBJ2-3; 8 positions agree with TRBD2. V shed 5 bases and J 1 base; nucleotides not matched to a gene: 8. This CDR3 contains 16 residues. Germline V gene data show CDR1 as SGHVS and CDR2 as FNYEAQ. The CDR3 protein is CASSPGLGEGTDTQYF. DNA for the CDR3: TGTGCCAGCAGCCCGGGACTAGGGGAGGGCACAGATACGCAGTATTTT.

In this sample, this clonotype turned up many times. The chain joins TRBV20-1 to TRBJ1-4, with D perhaps matching TRBD1 (5 bases). The CDR3 runs to 13 residues. Deletions cut 5 bases from V and 9 bases from J, with 16 bases between. Germline assignment: CDR1 DFQATT and CDR2 SNEGSKA (reference sequence). The CDR3 DNA is TGCAGTGCTTTCCGGGACCCGGAGCAAAAACTGTTTTTT. It translates to CSAFRDPEQKLFF.

This clonotype was counted at least ten times. The V call is TRBV6-1, the J call TRBJ1-2; D is possibly TRBD1 (6 bases). Germline V gene data show CDR1 as MNHNS and CDR2 as SASEGT. The CDR3 runs 17 residues. The ends were cut back, 5 bases at V and 6 bases at J, with 25 bases in the middle. The CDR3 is CASSPPGQIALINGYTF. The CDR3 bases are TGTGCCAGCAGTCCCCCGGGACAAATCGCCCTGATCAATGGCTACACCTTC.

This sequence joins TRBV11-2 and TRBJ2-1; the D is unclear. Germline lookup yields CDR1 SGHAT and CDR2 FQNNGV. Trimming cost V 0 bases and J 9 bases, with 18 bases left between them. CDR3 length: 16 amino acids. CDR3 sequence reads: CASSLETNSYTGEQFF. The CDR3 coding sequence is TGTGCCAGCAGCTTAGAGACCAATTCCTATACGGGTGAGCAGTTCTTC.

This clonotype occurred many times. The rearrangement joins TRBV6-2 or TRBV6-3 to TRBJ2-3, with D possibly TRBD1 on 6 matching bases. V was clipped by 8 bases and J by 5 bases, with 11 bases between them. The CDR3 loop spans 12 amino acids. Germline V lookup: CDR1 MNHEY, CDR2 SVGEGT. The CDR3 loop is CASEGDEDTQYF. In DNA form, the CDR3 reads TGTGCCAGCGAGGGGGACGAAGATACGCAGTATTTT.

This clonotype was seen ten or more times. The gene calls are TRBV3-1 and TRBJ2-1; a possible D gene is TRBD2 (6 bases). The CDR3 is 14 residues long. V lost 1 base to trimming and J lost 6 bases, with 10 bases between them. Germline V gives CDR1 LGHDT, CDR2 YNNKEL (reference sequence). The CDR3 bases are TGTGCCAGCAGCCAAGGGCCAGCGGGCAATGAGCAGTTCTTC. This encodes CASSQGPAGNEQFF.

This clonotype was seen at least ten times. The V call is TRBV12-3 or TRBV12-4, the J call TRBJ2-7, with D hard to call. The V end was cut by 8 bases, the J end by 0 bases, with 14 bases between. This CDR3 has 14 amino acids. CDR3: CASRASPPSYEQYF. CDR3 DNA sequence: TGTGCCAGCCGTGCTTCCCCGCCCTCCTACGAGCAGTACTTC.

The rearrangement uses TRBV27 and TRBJ2-7; TRBD2 agrees at 7 bases. V shed 4 bases, J shed 1 base, and the junction held 10 bases outside the gene matches. This CDR3 has 16 amino acids. Germline V gives CDR1 MNHEY, CDR2 SMNVEV (reference sequence). This chain's CDR3 is CASSSPGLAGSYEQYF. CDR3 nucleotides: TGTGCCAGCAGTTCCCCCGGGTTAGCGGGTTCCTACGAGCAGTACTTC.

This clonotype was seen more than once but under ten times. This chain links TRBV20-1 with TRBJ1-6; D unresolved. Trimming cost V 1 base and J 0 bases, with 10 bases left between them. In germline, CDR1 is DFQATT, CDR2 SNEGSKA (reference sequence). This CDR3 comprises 16 residues. CDR3 nucleotide sequence: TGCAGTGCTAGAGTGGACCCGAGCTCCTATAATTCACCCCTCCACTTT. Its translation: CSARVDPSSYNSPLHF.

This clonotype was seen more than once but under ten times. CDR3 protein: CSASPTGPNQPQHF. The CDR3 DNA sequence: TGCAGTGCTAGCCCGACAGGGCCGAATCAGCCCCAGCATTTT. This chain joins TRBV20-1 and TRBJ1-5; TRBD1 aligns across 7 bases. The V gene's germline CDR1 is DFQATT and CDR2 SNEGSKA (reference sequence). Unmatched junction bases numbered 6, after V lost 3 bases and J lost 4 bases. The CDR3 extends over 14 amino acids.

This clonotype was detected once. The chain joins TRBV7-9 to TRBJ2-7; 9 bases line up with TRBD2. Germline trimming cut 5 bases from V and 3 bases from J; bases unmatched to any gene: 8. Germline-derived CDR1 and CDR2 are SEHNR and FQNEAQ (reference sequence). The CDR3 is 15 residues long. This CDR3 reads CASSGTGTSSYEQYF. CDR3 coding DNA: TGTGCCAGCAGCGGTACCGGGACTAGCAGCTACGAGCAGTACTTC. The full variable domain, its missing parts supplied by reference TRBV7-9 and TRBJ2-7, is DTGVSQNPRHKITKRGQNVTFRCDPISEHNRLYWYRQTLGQGPEFLTYFQNEAQLEKSRLLSDRFSAERPKGSFSTLEIQRTEQGDSAMYLCASSGTGTSSYEQYFGPGTRLTVT.

V is TRBV18 and J is TRBJ2-3; possibly TRBD2 for D (6 bases). The CDR3 sequence is 12 residues long. V dropped 9 bases and J dropped 6 bases, with 13 bases sitting between them. The germline gives CDR1 KGHSH, CDR2 LQKENI. The CDR3 coding sequence is TGTGCCAGTACACCGGGGGAGGATACGCAGTATTTT. This codes for CASTPGEDTQYF.

The chain has TRBV4-2 and TRBJ1-4; TRBD1 is a possible D gene (6 bases). From germline, CDR1 is LGHNA and CDR2 YNFKEQ. The CDR3 totals 14 residues. V was clipped by 3 bases and J by 7 bases, with 12 bases between them. CDR3 loop: CASSHGDIGEKLFF. The CDR3, as DNA: TGTGCCAGCAGCCACGGGGACATCGGTGAAAAACTGTTTTTT.

This chain links TRBV6-2 or TRBV6-3 with TRBJ1-4; D gene uncertain. This CDR3 spans 15 amino acids. V was pared by 0 bases and J by 7 bases, with 12 bases between. Germline-derived CDR1 and CDR2 are MNHEY and SVGEGT. The CDR3 spells CASSYSNGFGEKLFF. The CDR3 region has the DNA TGTGCCAGCAGTTACTCGAACGGGTTCGGTGAAAAACTGTTTTTT.

This clonotype was detected a few times. This rearrangement joins TRBV27 to TRBJ2-3; D is ambiguous. Trimming took 6 bases from V and 1 from J, leaving 14 bases between them. This CDR3 has 15 amino acids. CDR1 is MNHEY and CDR2 is SMNVEV in the germline V gene (reference sequence). CDR3 DNA sequence: TGTGCCAGCAGGGGGTTTTCTTTAGGCACAGATACGCAGTATTTT. This gives the protein CASRGFSLGTDTQYF.

V is TRBV9 and J is TRBJ2-5; 12 nucleotides agree with TRBD2. Germline loops: CDR1 SGDLS, CDR2 YYNGEE. The CDR3 sequence is 17 residues long. J lost 6 bases, V lost 2 bases, and 11 bases had no gene match. CDR3 residues: CASSVRRTSGVGKTQYF. The CDR3 DNA reads as TGTGCCAGCAGCGTCCGCCGGACTAGCGGGGTGGGGAAGACCCAGTACTTC.

As to this clonotype: This clone may be a read error of a much larger clone one base away. The chain links TRBV20-1 to TRBJ2-7; D is perhaps TRBD1 or TRBD2 (5 bases each). This CDR3 comprises 15 residues. Between the trimmed V and J ends, which lost 3 bases and 3 bases, there was a span of 18 bases. Per the germline V gene, CDR1 is DFQATT and CDR2 is SNEGSKA (reference sequence). The CDR3, as DNA: TGCAGTGCTAGGGACCCACGGGGCAGTGACTACGAGCAGTACTTC. This gives the protein CSARDPRGSDYEQYF.